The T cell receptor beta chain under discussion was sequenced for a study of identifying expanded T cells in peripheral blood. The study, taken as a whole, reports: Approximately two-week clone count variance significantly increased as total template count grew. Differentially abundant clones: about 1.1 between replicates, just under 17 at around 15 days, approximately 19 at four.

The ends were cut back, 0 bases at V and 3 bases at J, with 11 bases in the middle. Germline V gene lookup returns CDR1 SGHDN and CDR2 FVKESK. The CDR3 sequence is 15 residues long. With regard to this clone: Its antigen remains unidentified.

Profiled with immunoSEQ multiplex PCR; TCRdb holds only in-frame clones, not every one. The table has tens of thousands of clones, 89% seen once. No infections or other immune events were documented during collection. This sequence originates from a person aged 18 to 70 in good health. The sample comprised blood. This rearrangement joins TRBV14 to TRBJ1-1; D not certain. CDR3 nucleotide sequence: TGTGCCAGCAGCCAAGATGTTTGGGGTCACACTGAAGCTTTCTTT. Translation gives CASSQDVWGHTEAFF.